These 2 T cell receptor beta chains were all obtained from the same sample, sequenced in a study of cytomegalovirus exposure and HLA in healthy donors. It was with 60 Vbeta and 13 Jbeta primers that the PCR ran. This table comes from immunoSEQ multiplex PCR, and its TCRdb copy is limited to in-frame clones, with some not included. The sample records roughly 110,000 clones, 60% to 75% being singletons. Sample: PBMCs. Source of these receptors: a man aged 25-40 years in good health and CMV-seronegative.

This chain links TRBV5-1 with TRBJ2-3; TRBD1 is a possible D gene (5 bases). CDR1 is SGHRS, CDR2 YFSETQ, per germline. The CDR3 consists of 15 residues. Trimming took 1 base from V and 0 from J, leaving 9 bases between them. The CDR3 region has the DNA TGCGCCAGCAGCTTGTGGGCAGGGAGCACAGATACGCAGTATTTT. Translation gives CASSLWAGSTDTQYF.

CDR3 protein: CAWSVQGYQPQHF. The CDR3 bases are TGTGCCTGGAGTGTACAGGGGTATCAGCCCCAGCATTTT. The chain links TRBV30 to TRBJ1-5, with 7 bases fitting TRBD1. CDR3 length: 13 residues. The germline gives CDR1 GTSNPN, CDR2 SVGIG (reference sequence). J was trimmed by 5 bases and V by 0 bases; bases with no gene match: 1.